These 3 T cell receptor beta chains originate from one sample sequenced in a study of T cell clonality in common variable immunodeficiency. The assay was immunoSEQ multiplex PCR, and TCRdb's table has in-frame clones only and misses some. The table records tens of thousands of clones without singletons, the ten largest covering approximately 2.9%. Sequencing was carried out using peripheral blood mononuclear cells. These receptors were obtained from a person aged 18 to 75 in good health.

This clone was counted ten times or more. The DNA ends 3 residues before the CDR3 does, and the rest of the CDR3 is filled in from the germline J gene. This sequence joins TRBV20-1 and TRBJ2-2, with 7 bases fitting TRBD1. CDR3 length: 13 amino acids. Germline lookup yields CDR1 DFQATT and CDR2 SNEGSKA (reference sequence). This chain's CDR3 is CSARQGVNEKLFF. The DNA read from the CDR3 is TGCAGTGCTAGGCAGGGGGTAAATGAAAAG.

This clone came up many times. The read ends 3 residues early relative to the CDR3; the germline J gene fills the gap. The V gene is TRBV7-2, the J gene TRBJ1-1; 7 bases align to TRBD1. The CDR3 covers 14 residues. V trimming: 2 bases; J trimming: 7 bases; junction bases outside the gene matches: 7. Germline values: CDR1 SGHTA, CDR2 FQGNSA. CDR3 amino acids: CASSLLSPGGEAFF. The covered CDR3 bases are TGTGCCAGCAGCTTACTCTCACCAGGGGGTGAA.

This clone turned up a few times. The read falls 3 residues short of the CDR3 end, and the missing part is taken from the germline J gene. V usage is TRBV30 and J usage is TRBJ2-4, with 7 bases fitting TRBD1. The CDR3 loop spans 13 amino acids. CDR1 is GTSNPN, CDR2 SVGIG, per germline (reference sequence). The CDR3 here is CAWSRQGNYGQYF. Partial CDR3 DNA: TGTGCCTGGAGTCGACAGGGAAACTATGGT. Together with reference TRBV30 and TRBJ2-4, the CDR3 gives the full variable domain: SQTIHQWPATLVQPVGSPLSLECTVEGTSNPNLYWYRQAAGRGLQLLFYSVGIGQISSEVPQNLSASRPQDRQFILSSKKLLLSDSGFYLCAWSRQGNYGQYFGAGTRLSVL.